The 19 T cell receptor beta chains below all came from one sample that was sequenced in a study of blood T cell repertoires in COVID-19 (dated by TCRdb to 2019 to 2021). Libraries were made using the immunoSEQ multiplex PCR assay. TCRdb re-hosts the immuneACCESS table, in-frame sequences only. Its copies lack some clones; in the studies checked, an unresolved V gene accounts for under half of them, and the cause for the rest is not known. Recorded for this sample are 200,000 to 250,000 clones; around four fifths of them occurred a single time. Together, the top ten hold approximately 1.9% of the sample. Specimen: peripheral blood. The source of these receptors is a woman older than 75 with acute or convalescent COVID-19.

The rearrangement joins TRBV7-3 to TRBJ1-2; 8 nucleotides agree with TRBD1. The CDR3 runs to 15 residues. V gave up 5 bases and J gave up 1 base; unmatched junction bases: 6. The germline V gene has CDR1 SGHTA and CDR2 FQGTGA. CDR3: CASSGLGQDNYGYTF. Written as DNA, the CDR3 is TGTGCCAGCAGCGGCCTGGGACAGGATAACTATGGCTACACCTTC.

V is TRBV29-1 and J is TRBJ2-3, with 8 bases fitting TRBD2. CDR3 length equals 15 residues. The trim removed 4 bases at V and 5 bases at J, leaving 11 bases unmatched. The V gene's germline CDR1 is SQVTM and CDR2 ANQGSEA. CDR3 residues: CSVVAGRAVRDTQYF. The CDR3, as DNA: TGCAGCGTTGTTGCCGGGAGGGCCGTAAGAGATACGCAGTATTTT.

The V gene is TRBV11-2, the J gene TRBJ1-2; tentative D call: TRBD1 (6 bases). The CDR3 spans 13 residues. V lost 1 base, J lost 5 bases, and 8 bases lay in between. Per germline, CDR1 SGHAT and CDR2 FQNNGV. The CDR3 reads CASSLAGAYGYTF. CDR3 in DNA: TGTGCCAGCAGCTTAGCAGGGGCTTATGGCTACACCTTC.

J is TRBJ2-3 and V is TRBV11-3, with D unresolved. This CDR3 is built from 12 residues. The V end was cut by 1 base, the J end by 5 bases, with 4 bases between. Germline lookup yields CDR1 SGHNT and CDR2 YENEEA. The CDR3 sequence is CASSLVGDTQYF. CDR3 in DNA: TGTGCCAGCAGCTTAGTCGGAGATACGCAGTATTTT.

This clone was picked up one time. The chain recombines TRBV18 with TRBJ2-7, with 8 nucleotides matching TRBD2. This CDR3 is 14 amino acids long. Germline V gives CDR1 KGHSH, CDR2 LQKENI. J lost 1 base, V lost 4 bases, and 3 bases had no gene match. The chain's CDR3 is CASSQGTRSYEQYF. CDR3 bases: TGTGCCAGCTCACAAGGGACTAGATCCTACGAGCAGTACTTC.

V usage is TRBV9 and J usage is TRBJ2-5; maybe TRBD1 (6 bases). The ends were cut back, 4 bases at V and 2 bases at J, with 12 bases in the middle. In germline, CDR1 is SGDLS, CDR2 YYNGEE. The CDR3 sequence is 14 residues long. DNA for the CDR3: TGTGCCAGCAGCAAGGGACACGAACAAGAGACCCAGTACTTC. Protein product: CASSKGHEQETQYF.

The V and J genes are TRBV28 and TRBJ1-5; 8 bases fit TRBD1. CDR3 size: 16 residues. V dropped 6 bases and J dropped 0; count of bases not matched to a gene: 7. Germline V CDR1 and CDR2: MDHEN, SYDVKM. The CDR3 nucleotides read TGTGCCAGCAGCAGGGGACAGGTGGATAGCAATCAGCCCCAGCATTTT. It encodes CASSRGQVDSNQPQHF.

The V gene is TRBV7-2, the J gene TRBJ2-1; D gene ambiguous. Germline CDR1 SGHTA, CDR2 FQGNSA. Trimming took off 4 bases at V and 5 bases at J, with 9 bases between the two ends. The CDR3 runs 13 residues. In DNA form, the CDR3 reads TGTGCCAGCAGCTCGCGGAGAGACAATGAGCAGTTCTTC. Translated, it gives CASSSRRDNEQFF.

V and J are TRBV28 and TRBJ1-4; D not resolved. Trimming shortened V by 4 bases and J by 8 bases, and 14 bases separated the two germline ends. Germline CDR1 MDHEN, CDR2 SYDVKM. This CDR3 region has 14 residues. The CDR3 sequence is CASSWGSRGEKLFF. CDR3 DNA sequence: TGTGCCAGCAGTTGGGGTTCCCGGGGAGAAAAACTGTTTTTT.

As DNA, the CDR3 is TGTGCCAGCTCACCACCGGGACAGTTGTTCTTC. Translation gives CASSPPGQLFF. The chain combines TRBV18 with TRBJ2-1; TRBD1 aligns across 7 bases. There are 11 residues in the CDR3. In germline, CDR1 is KGHSH, CDR2 LQKENI. Unmatched junction bases numbered 2, after V lost 0 bases and J lost 15 bases.

The V call is TRBV5-1, the J call TRBJ2-7, with a tentative D call TRBD2 (6 bases). The CDR3 is 15 residues long. Germline V gene data show CDR1 as SGHRS and CDR2 as YFSETQ. V lost 0 bases and J lost 2, with 12 bases in between. The CDR3 reads CASSLGGGPAYEQYF. CDR3 sequence (DNA): TGCGCCAGCAGCTTGGGGGGAGGCCCAGCCTACGAGCAGTACTTC.

This clone came up a few times. The same CDR3 can be traced to other DNA sequences in this sample. The chain links TRBV5-4 to TRBJ1-2; no definite D call. Per germline, CDR1 SGHNT and CDR2 YYREEE (reference sequence). The CDR3 length is 13 residues. The V and J ends lost 1 base and 4 bases respectively, with 8 bases between them. The CDR3 reads CASSLTGSYGYTF. CDR3 in DNA: TGTGCCAGCAGCTTGACTGGGAGCTATGGCTACACCTTC.

The chain links TRBV28 to TRBJ1-2; a weak D match, TRBD1 (6 bases). The CDR3 contains 14 residues. Germline CDR1 is MDHEN and CDR2 is SYDVKM. V lost 5 bases, J lost 5 bases, and 15 bases lay in between. The CDR3 protein is CASSRSGGRYGYTF. The CDR3 DNA reads TGTGCCAGCAGTCGTAGCGGGGGGCGATATGGCTACACCTTC.

This chain links TRBV19 with TRBJ2-1, with D perhaps TRBD1 (6 bases). The CDR3 is made up of 14 amino acids. Germline CDR1 is LNHDA and CDR2 is SQIVND (reference sequence). V lost 9 bases and J 3 bases, leaving 15 bases between the germline ends. CDR3 bases: TGTGCCAGCCGAAACGGACAGAACTACAATGAGCAGTTCTTC. Translating gives CASRNGQNYNEQFF.

The chain has TRBV10-3 and TRBJ2-1; unclear D gene. Between the trimmed V and J ends, which lost 2 bases and 9 bases, there was a span of 14 bases. The CDR3 is made up of 14 amino acids. Germline V gene sequence: CDR1 ENHRY, CDR2 SYGVKD. The CDR3 spells CAISEPGVVAEQFF. The DNA of the CDR3 is TGTGCCATCAGTGAGCCCGGAGTGGTTGCTGAGCAGTTCTTC.

V is TRBV3-1 (or the pseudogene TRBV3-2) and J is TRBJ2-7, with a weak D call TRBD2 (6 bases). CDR1 is LGHDT, CDR2 YNNKEL, per germline (reference sequence). V was pared by 0 bases and J by 2 bases, with 17 bases between. This CDR3 comprises 17 residues. Here the CDR3 reads CASSQDSRRGRTYEQYF. CDR3 DNA sequence: TGTGCCAGCAGCCAAGATAGCAGGCGGGGACGAACCTACGAGCAGTACTTC.

This sequence joins TRBV6-1 and TRBJ2-7, with 8 positions matching TRBD1. V shed 0 bases and J 2 bases; nucleotides not matched to a gene: 3. Germline assignment: CDR1 MNHNS and CDR2 SASEGT. CDR3 length: 15 residues. Here the CDR3 DNA reads TGTGCCAGCAGTGAAGCACAGGGGGGAACCTACGAGCAGTACTTC. Amino acid sequence: CASSEAQGGTYEQYF.

This rearrangement joins TRBV20-1 to TRBJ1-6; D is perhaps TRBD1 (6 bases). The V end lost 6 bases, the J end lost 5 bases, and 14 bases lay between the germline ends. Germline loops: CDR1 DFQATT, CDR2 SNEGSKA (reference sequence). The CDR3 totals 14 residues. Written as DNA, the CDR3 is TGCAGTGCGAGTGCGGACAGAAATAATTCACCCCTCCACTTT. It codes for CSASADRNNSPLHF.

This sequence joins TRBV7-3 and TRBJ2-1, with 9 bases aligning to TRBD2. CDR3 length equals 14 residues. Germline CDR1 reads SGHTA; CDR2 reads FQGTGA. Trimming cost V 2 bases and J 9 bases; bases outside gene matches: 5. The CDR3 is CASSLAGTSTEQFF. DNA for the CDR3: TGTGCCAGCAGCTTAGCCGGGACTAGCACTGAGCAGTTCTTC.